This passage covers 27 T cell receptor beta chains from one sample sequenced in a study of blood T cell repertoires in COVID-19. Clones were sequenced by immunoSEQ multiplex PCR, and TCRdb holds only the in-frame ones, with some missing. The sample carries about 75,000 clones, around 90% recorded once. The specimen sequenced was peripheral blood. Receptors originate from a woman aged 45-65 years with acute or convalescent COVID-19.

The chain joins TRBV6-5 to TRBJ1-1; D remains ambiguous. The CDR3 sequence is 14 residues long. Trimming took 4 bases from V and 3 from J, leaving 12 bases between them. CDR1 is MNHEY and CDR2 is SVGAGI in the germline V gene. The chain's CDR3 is CASSSFNLDTEAFF. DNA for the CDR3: TGTGCCAGCAGTTCCTTTAACTTGGACACTGAAGCTTTCTTT.

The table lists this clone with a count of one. CDR3 region: CASHSTGGPYYNEQFF. The CDR3 nucleotides read TGTGCCAGTCACTCAACAGGTGGGCCGTATTACAATGAGCAGTTCTTC. The chain couples TRBV19 to TRBJ2-1, with D perhaps TRBD1 (5 bases). With 8 bases removed from V and 4 bases from J, the gap between germline ends came to 21 bases. This CDR3 comprises 16 residues. Germline CDR1 and CDR2: LNHDA and SQIVND (reference sequence).

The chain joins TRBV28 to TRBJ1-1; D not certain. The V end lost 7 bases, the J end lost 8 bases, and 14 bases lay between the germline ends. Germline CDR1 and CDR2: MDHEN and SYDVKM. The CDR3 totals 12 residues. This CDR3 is CASTKTPGEAFF. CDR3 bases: TGTGCCAGCACCAAAACCCCAGGCGAAGCTTTCTTT.

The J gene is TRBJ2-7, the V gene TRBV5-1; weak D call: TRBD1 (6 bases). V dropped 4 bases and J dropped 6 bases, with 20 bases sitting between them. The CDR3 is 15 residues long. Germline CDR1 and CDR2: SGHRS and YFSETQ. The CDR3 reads CASSLPARGSGEQYF. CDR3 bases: TGCGCCAGCAGCCTCCCGGCCAGGGGAAGTGGCGAGCAGTACTTC. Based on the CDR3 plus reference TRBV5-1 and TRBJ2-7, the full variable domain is KAGVTQTPRYLIKTRGQQVTLSCSPISGHRSVSWYQQTPGQGLQFLFEYFSETQRNKGNFPGRFSGRQFSNSRSEMNVSTLELGDSALYLCASSLPARGSGEQYFGPGTRLTVT.

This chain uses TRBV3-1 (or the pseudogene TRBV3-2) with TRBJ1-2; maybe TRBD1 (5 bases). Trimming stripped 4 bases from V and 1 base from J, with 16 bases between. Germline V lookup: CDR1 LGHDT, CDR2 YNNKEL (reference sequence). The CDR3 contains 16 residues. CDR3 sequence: CASSLYMRGFNYGYTF. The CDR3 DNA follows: TGTGCCAGCAGCCTATACATGCGGGGCTTTAACTATGGCTACACCTTC.

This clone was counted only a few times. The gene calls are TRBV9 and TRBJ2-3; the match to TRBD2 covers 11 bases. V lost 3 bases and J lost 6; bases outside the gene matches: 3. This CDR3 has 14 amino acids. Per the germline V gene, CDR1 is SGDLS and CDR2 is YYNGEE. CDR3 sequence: CASSATSGEDTQYF. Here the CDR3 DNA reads TGTGCCAGCAGCGCGACTAGCGGGGAGGATACGCAGTATTTT.

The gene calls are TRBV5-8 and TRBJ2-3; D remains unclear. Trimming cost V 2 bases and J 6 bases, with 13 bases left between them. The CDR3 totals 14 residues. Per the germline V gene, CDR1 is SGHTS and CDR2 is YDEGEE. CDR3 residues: CASSFAASRDTQYF. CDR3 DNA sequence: TGTGCCAGCAGCTTTGCGGCCTCGAGGGATACGCAGTATTTT.

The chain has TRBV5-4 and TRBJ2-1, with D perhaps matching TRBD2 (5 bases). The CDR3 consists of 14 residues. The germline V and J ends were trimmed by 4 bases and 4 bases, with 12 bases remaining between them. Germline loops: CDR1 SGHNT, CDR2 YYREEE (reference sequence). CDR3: CASSPGMGYNEQFF. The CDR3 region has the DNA TGTGCCAGCAGCCCCGGGATGGGGTACAATGAGCAGTTCTTC.

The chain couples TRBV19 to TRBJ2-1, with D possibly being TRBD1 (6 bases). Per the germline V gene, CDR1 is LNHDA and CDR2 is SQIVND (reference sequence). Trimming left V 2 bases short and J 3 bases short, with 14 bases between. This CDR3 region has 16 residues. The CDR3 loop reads CASSITWTASYNEQFF. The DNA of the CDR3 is TGTGCCAGTAGTATAACATGGACAGCGAGCTACAATGAGCAGTTCTTC.

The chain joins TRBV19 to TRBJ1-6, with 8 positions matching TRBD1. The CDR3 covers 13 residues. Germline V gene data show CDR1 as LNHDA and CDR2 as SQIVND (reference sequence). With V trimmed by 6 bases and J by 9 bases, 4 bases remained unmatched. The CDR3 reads CASRFDRGSPLHF. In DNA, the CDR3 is TGTGCCAGTAGATTCGACAGGGGTTCACCCCTCCACTTT.

Here the CDR3 reads CASGTSGIVPVGTQYF. In nucleotides, the CDR3 is TGTGCCAGCGGGACTAGCGGGATAGTTCCGGTTGGGACCCAGTACTTC. J is TRBJ2-5 and V is TRBV7-9, with 13 bases lining up with TRBD2. The junction had 13 bases not matched to a gene; V was cut back by 8 bases and J by 7 bases. The germline gives CDR1 SEHNR, CDR2 FQNEAQ (reference sequence). The CDR3 totals 16 residues.

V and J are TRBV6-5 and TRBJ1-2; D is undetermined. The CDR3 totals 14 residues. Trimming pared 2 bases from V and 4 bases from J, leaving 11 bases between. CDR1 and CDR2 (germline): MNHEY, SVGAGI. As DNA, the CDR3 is TGTGCCAGCAGTTACCAACGAATGGCCTATGGCTACACCTTC. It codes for CASSYQRMAYGYTF.

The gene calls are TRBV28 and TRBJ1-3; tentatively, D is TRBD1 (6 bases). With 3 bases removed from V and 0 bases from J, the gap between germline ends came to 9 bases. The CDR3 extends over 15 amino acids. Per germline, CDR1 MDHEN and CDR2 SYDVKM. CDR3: CASSLQDSSGNTIYF. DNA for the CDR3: TGTGCCAGCAGTTTGCAGGACAGCTCTGGAAACACCATATATTTT.

The CDR3, as DNA: TGTGCCGGGAACCTAGCGGGGAACACAGATACGCAGTATTTT. Its protein product is CAGNLAGNTDTQYF. This chain connects TRBV2 to TRBJ2-3, with 9 nucleotides matching TRBD2. The V segment lost 11 bases and the J segment 2 bases; nucleotides outside the gene matches: 8. This CDR3 comprises 14 residues. Looked up from germline, CDR1 is SNHLY and CDR2 is FYNNEI.

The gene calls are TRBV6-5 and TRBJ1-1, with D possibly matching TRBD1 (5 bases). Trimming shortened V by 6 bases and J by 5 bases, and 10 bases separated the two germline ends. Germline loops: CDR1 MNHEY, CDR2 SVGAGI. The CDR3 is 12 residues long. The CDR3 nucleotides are TGTGCCAGCAGCCGGGGGACGACTGAAGCTTTCTTT. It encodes CASSRGTTEAFF.

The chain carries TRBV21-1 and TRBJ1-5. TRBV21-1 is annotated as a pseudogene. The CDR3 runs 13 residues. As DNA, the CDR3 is TGTGCCAGCAGCAAAGAAGAGGGACAGCCCCAGCATTTT. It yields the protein CASSKEEGQPQHF.

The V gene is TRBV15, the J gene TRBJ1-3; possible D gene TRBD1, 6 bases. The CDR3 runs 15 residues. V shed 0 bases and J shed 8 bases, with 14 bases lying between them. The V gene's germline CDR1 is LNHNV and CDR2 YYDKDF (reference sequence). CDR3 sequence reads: CATSRDLGAVYTIYF. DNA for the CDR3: TGTGCCACCAGCAGAGATTTGGGGGCGGTGTACACCATATATTTT.

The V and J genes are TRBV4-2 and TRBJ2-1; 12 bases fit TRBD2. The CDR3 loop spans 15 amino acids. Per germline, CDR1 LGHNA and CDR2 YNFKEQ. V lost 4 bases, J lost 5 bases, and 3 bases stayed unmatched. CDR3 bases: TGTGCCAGCAGCCCAGGACTAGCGGGGCACAATGAGCAGTTCTTC. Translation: CASSPGLAGHNEQFF.

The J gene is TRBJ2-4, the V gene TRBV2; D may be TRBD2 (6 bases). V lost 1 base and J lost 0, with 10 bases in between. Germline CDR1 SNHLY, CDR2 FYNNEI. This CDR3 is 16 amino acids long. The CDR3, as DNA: TGTGCCAGCAGTGAAGAGGCGGGATTAGCCAAAAACATTCAGTACTTC. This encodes CASSEEAGLAKNIQYF.

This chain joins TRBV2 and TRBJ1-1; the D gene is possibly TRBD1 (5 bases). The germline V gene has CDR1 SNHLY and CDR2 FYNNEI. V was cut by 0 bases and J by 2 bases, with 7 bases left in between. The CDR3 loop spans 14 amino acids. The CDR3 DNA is TGTGCCAGCAGTGAAGCGTGGGGCAACACTGAAGCTTTCTTT. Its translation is CASSEAWGNTEAFF.

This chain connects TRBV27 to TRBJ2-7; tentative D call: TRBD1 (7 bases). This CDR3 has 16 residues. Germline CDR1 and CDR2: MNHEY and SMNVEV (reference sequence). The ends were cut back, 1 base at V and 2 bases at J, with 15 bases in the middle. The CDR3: CASSLYGQGGTYEQYF. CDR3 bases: TGTGCCAGCAGTTTATATGGGCAGGGGGGCACCTACGAGCAGTACTTC.

CDR3: CASSPGLAGGFIYEQYF. The CDR3 coding sequence is TGTGCCAGCAGTCCGGGACTAGCGGGAGGTTTCATCTACGAGCAGTACTTC. The chain carries TRBV27 and TRBJ2-7; 15 bases agree with TRBD2. The CDR3 is 17 residues long. Looked up from germline, CDR1 is MNHEY and CDR2 is SMNVEV (reference sequence). The V gene end was trimmed by 5 bases and the J gene end by 3 bases; junction bases not matched to a gene: 8.

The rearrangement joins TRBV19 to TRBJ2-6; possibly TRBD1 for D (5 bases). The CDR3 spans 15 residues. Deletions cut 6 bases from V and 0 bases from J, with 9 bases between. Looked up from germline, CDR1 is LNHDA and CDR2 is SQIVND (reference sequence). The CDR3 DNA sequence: TGTGCCAGTAGCAAGACAGACTCTGGGGCCAACGTCCTGACTTTC. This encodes CASSKTDSGANVLTF. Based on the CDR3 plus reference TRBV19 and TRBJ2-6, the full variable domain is DGGITQSPKYLFRKEGQNVTLSCEQNLNHDAMYWYRQDPGQGLRLIYYSQIVNDFQKGDIAEGYSVSREKKESFPLTVTSAQKNPTAFYLCASSKTDSGANVLTFGAGSRLTVL.

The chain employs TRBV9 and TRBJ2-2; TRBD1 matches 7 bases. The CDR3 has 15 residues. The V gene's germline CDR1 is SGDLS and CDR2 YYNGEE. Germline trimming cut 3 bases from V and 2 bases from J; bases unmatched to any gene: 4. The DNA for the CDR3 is TGTGCCAGCAGCGCCGGGACAGAAAACACCGGGGAGCTGTTTTTT. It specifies CASSAGTENTGELFF.

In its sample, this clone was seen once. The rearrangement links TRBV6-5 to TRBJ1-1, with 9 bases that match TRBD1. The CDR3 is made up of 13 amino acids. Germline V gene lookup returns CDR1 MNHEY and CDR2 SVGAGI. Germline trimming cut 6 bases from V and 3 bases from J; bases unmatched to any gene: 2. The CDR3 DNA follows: TGTGCCAGCAGCCGGGACAGGGACACTGAAGCTTTCTTT. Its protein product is CASSRDRDTEAFF.

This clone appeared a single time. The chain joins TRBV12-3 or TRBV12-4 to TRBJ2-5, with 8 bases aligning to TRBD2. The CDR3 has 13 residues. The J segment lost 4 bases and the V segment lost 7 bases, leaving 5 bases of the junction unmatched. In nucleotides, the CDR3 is TGTGCCAGCATTAGCGGGGTAGGAGAGACCCAGTACTTC. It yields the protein CASISGVGETQYF.

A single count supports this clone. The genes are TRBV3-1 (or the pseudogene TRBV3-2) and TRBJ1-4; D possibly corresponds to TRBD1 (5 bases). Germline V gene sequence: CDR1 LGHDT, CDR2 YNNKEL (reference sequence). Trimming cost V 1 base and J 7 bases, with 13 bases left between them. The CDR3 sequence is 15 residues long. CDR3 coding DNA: TGTGCCAGCAGCCAAGTAAGGGGCGGTATTGAAAAACTGTTTTTT. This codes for CASSQVRGGIEKLFF.